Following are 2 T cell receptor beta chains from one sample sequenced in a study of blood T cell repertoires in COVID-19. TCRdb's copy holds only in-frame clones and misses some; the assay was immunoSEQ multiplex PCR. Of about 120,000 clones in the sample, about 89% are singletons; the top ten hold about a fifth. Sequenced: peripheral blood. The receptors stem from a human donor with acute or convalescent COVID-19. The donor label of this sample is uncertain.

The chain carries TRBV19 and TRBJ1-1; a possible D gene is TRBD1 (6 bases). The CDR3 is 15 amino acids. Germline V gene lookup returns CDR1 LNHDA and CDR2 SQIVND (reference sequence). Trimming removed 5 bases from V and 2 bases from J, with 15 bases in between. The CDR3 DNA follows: TGTGCCAGTAGTTTCCCCGGGACAAAAAACACTGAAGCTTTCTTT. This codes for CASSFPGTKNTEAFF.

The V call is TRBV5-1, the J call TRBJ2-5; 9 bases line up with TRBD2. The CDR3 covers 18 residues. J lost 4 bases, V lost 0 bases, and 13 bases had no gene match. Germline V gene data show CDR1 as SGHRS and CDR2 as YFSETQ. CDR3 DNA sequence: TGCGCCAGCAGCTTGGAGCCCTCTCGCGGGAGGGCCGGAGAGACCCAGTACTTC. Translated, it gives CASSLEPSRGRAGETQYF.